This T cell receptor (beta chain) was captured in a study of blood T cells in healthy people across ages. A second PCR, run for roughly 7 to 11 cycles, used a sample-barcoded 5' primer plus a J-beta primer mix. TCRdb fed the 5' RACE reads into MiXCR, producing one record per CDR3 protein. The sample lists some 1.1 million distinct CDR3 sequences, under 40% occurring once. Trimming removed 3 bases at V and 0 bases at J, with 6 bases between. The CDR3 consists of 12 residues. Germline V lookup: CDR1 DFQATT, CDR2 SNEGSKA (reference sequence). This clonotype was seen repeatedly, ten times or more. What it recognizes is unknown. Whole-study results and caveats: Researchers report that TCR beta diversity correlated strongly with naive T cell percentage.

The sequence was collected from a young man in good health. Sequencing input: blood. This chain joins TRBV20-1 and TRBJ2-7, with D unresolved. CDR3 loop: CSASEVSYEQYF. Written as DNA, the CDR3 is TGCAGTGCTAGTGAGGTCTCCTACGAGCAGTACTTC.